The 30 T cell receptor beta chains listed next were all sequenced from one sample in a study of shared clonotypes between healthy human individuals. Sequencing was performed with immunoSEQ multiplex PCR; in TCRdb, only in-frame clones are kept and a portion is missing. Of about 1.5 million clones in the sample, roughly 98% were seen once. The sample was naive CD4+ T cells sorted from blood. The subset denotes: CD45RA+ positively selected. Receptor source: a man aged 25-40 years in good health.

This sequence joins TRBV5-1 and TRBJ1-1, with a possible D match to TRBD1 (6 bases). V was clipped by 3 bases and J by 0 bases, with 9 bases between them. In germline, CDR1 is SGHRS, CDR2 YFSETQ. The CDR3 has 14 residues. The chain's CDR3 is CASSSNRVNTEAFF. The DNA for the CDR3 is TGCGCCAGCAGCTCCAACAGGGTGAACACTGAAGCTTTCTTT.

The rearrangement joins TRBV4-1 to TRBJ2-6; maybe TRBD1 (5 bases). The length of the CDR3 is 18 residues. V dropped 3 bases and J dropped 2 bases, with 17 bases sitting between them. Germline assignment: CDR1 MGHRA and CDR2 YSYEKL. The CDR3 reads CASSHFLGQRTGANVLTF. CDR3 in DNA: TGCGCCAGCAGCCACTTTTTGGGGCAAAGGACTGGGGCCAACGTCCTGACTTTC.

CDR3 bases: TGTGCCAGCAGCTACGCGGACAGGCCTTCCACAGATACGCAGTATTTT. Its protein product is CASSYADRPSTDTQYF. The chain carries TRBV9 and TRBJ2-3, with 7 nucleotides matching TRBD1. The CDR3 totals 16 residues. Germline V gene lookup returns CDR1 SGDLS and CDR2 YYNGEE. Trimming cost V 4 bases and J 2 bases; bases outside gene matches: 10.

This clone was seen once. V gene TRBV5-6 combines with J gene TRBJ2-5; perhaps D is TRBD1 or TRBD2 (5 bases each). The CDR3 spans 16 residues. V was trimmed by 2 bases and J by 1 base, leaving 15 bases between them. Germline lookup yields CDR1 SGHDT and CDR2 YYEEEE. The CDR3 DNA reads as TGTGCCAGCAGCTTTACTAGAGGGGCGCTCCAAGAGACCCAGTACTTC. Its translation: CASSFTRGALQETQYF.

The chain employs TRBV2 and TRBJ2-7; TRBD2 matches 10 bases. V lost 3 bases, J lost 2 bases, and 4 bases stayed unmatched. This CDR3 is 15 amino acids long. Per germline, CDR1 SNHLY and CDR2 FYNNEI. CDR3 DNA: TGTGCCAGCAGTGATCTGGGACTAGCGCCCTACGAGCAGTACTTC. This gives the protein CASSDLGLAPYEQYF.

This sequence joins TRBV9 and TRBJ2-7; TRBD1 matches at 8 bases. There are 15 residues in the CDR3. From germline, CDR1 is SGDLS and CDR2 YYNGEE. V lost 3 bases, J lost 7 bases, and 12 bases stayed unmatched. The CDR3, as DNA: TGTGCCAGCAGCGGACGTAGGACAGGGTTTAAAGAGCAGTACTTC. Residues: CASSGRRTGFKEQYF.

Of note for this clone: Different DNA sequences within this sample yield the same CDR3. The V call is TRBV30, the J call TRBJ2-6, with D uncertain. There are 13 residues in the CDR3. V was shortened by 5 bases and J by 0 bases, with 5 bases between the two germline ends. The V gene's germline CDR1 is GTSNPN and CDR2 SVGIG (reference sequence). CDR3 residues: CAWSPSGANVLTF. The DNA of the CDR3 is TGTGCCTGGTCGCCCTCTGGGGCCAACGTCCTGACTTTC.

The chain joins TRBV21-1 to TRBJ2-7; TRBD1, the table's D call, lacks a check against the DNA. TRBV21-1 is designated a pseudogene. CDR3 length: 19 amino acids. The CDR3 here is CASTQRQGARVALGYEQYF. In DNA, the CDR3 is TGTGCCAGCACCCAGAGACAGGGGGCGAGAGTTGCGCTCGGCTACGAGCAGTACTTC.

In the case of this clone: Different DNA sequences within this sample yield the same CDR3. The rearrangement links TRBV7-8 to TRBJ2-3; the D is unclear. The V end lost 5 bases, the J end lost 6 bases, and 6 bases lay between the germline ends. Germline assignment: CDR1 SGHVS and CDR2 FQNEAQ. This CDR3 spans 11 amino acids. The CDR3: CASSLEDTQYF. The CDR3 DNA reads as TGTGCCAGCAGCCTAGAGGATACGCAGTATTTT.

The chain has TRBV2 and TRBJ2-5; possibly TRBD1 or TRBD2 for D (5 bases each). The CDR3 sequence is 14 residues long. The germline V and J ends were trimmed by 6 bases and 0 bases, with 11 bases remaining between them. CDR1 is SNHLY and CDR2 is FYNNEI in the germline V gene. The CDR3 protein is CASSGTLDQETQYF. The DNA of the CDR3 is TGTGCCAGCAGCGGGACGCTAGACCAAGAGACCCAGTACTTC. The complete variable domain, with remaining parts taken from reference TRBV2 and TRBJ2-5, reads EPEVTQTPSHQVTQMGQEVILRCVPISNHLYFYWYRQILGQKVEFLVSFYNNEISEKSEIFDDQFSVERPDGSNFTLKIRSTKLEDSAMYFCASSGTLDQETQYFGPGTRLLVL.

This clone has just one count. The V call is TRBV2, the J call TRBJ2-7; D not certain. V shed 8 bases and J shed 6 bases, with 11 bases lying between them. Looked up from germline, CDR1 is SNHLY and CDR2 is FYNNEI. The CDR3 is 11 residues long. CDR3 amino acids: CASRTSREQYF. As DNA, the CDR3 is TGTGCCAGCCGAACGTCCCGCGAGCAGTACTTC.

The rearrangement uses TRBV10-3 and TRBJ1-1, with D unresolved. The CDR3 sequence is 13 residues long. The germline gives CDR1 ENHRY, CDR2 SYGVKD. Trimming stripped 3 bases from V and 1 base from J, with 6 bases between. The CDR3 DNA is TGTGCCATCAGTGACGGCAGGAACACTGAAGCTTTCTTT. This gives the protein CAISDGRNTEAFF.

The V call is TRBV21-1, the J call TRBJ2-7. TRBV21-1 is assigned pseudogene status. The CDR3 is made up of 14 amino acids. CDR3 region: CASWPRGRTYEQYF. The CDR3 bases are TGTGCCAGCTGGCCACGGGGGCGTACCTACGAGCAGTACTTC.

The chain is built from TRBV5-5 and TRBJ2-7; 9 bases agree with TRBD2. CDR1 is SGHKS, CDR2 YYEKEE, per germline (reference sequence). This CDR3 region has 16 residues. Germline trimming cut 3 bases from V and 2 bases from J; bases unmatched to any gene: 9. CDR3 sequence: CASSSPSTSGAYEQYF. The CDR3 bases are TGTGCCAGCAGCTCACCTTCGACTAGCGGTGCCTACGAGCAGTACTTC.

This clone was counted once. The rearrangement joins TRBV4-3 to TRBJ1-2, with TRBD1 matching 9 bases. V lost 1 base to trimming and J lost 6 bases; unmatched junction nucleotides: 9. CDR3 length: 16 residues. Germline values: CDR1 LGHNA, CDR2 YSLEER. DNA for the CDR3: TGCGCCAGCAGCCAAGCCCCGACAGGGGGGAGGGATGGCTACACCTTC. This gives the protein CASSQAPTGGRDGYTF.

The genes are TRBV7-8 and TRBJ2-1; the match to TRBD2 covers 9 bases. Unmatched junction bases numbered 3, after V lost 1 base and J lost 5 bases. The length of the CDR3 is 15 residues. In germline, CDR1 is SGHVS, CDR2 FQNEAQ. CDR3 in DNA: TGTGCCAGCAGCTTAGTGCGCGGGAGGGACAATGAGCAGTTCTTC. Residues: CASSLVRGRDNEQFF.

This clone was observed once. The rearrangement uses TRBV13 and TRBJ2-3; TRBD2 matches at 16 bases. Germline lookup yields CDR1 PRHDT and CDR2 FYEKMQ (reference sequence). This CDR3 is built from 18 residues. V shed 4 bases and J 5 bases; nucleotides not matched to a gene: 9. The CDR3 nucleotides are TGTGCCAGCAGCTCGGGACTAGCGGGAGGGCCTAAATTAGATACGCAGTATTTT. This codes for CASSSGLAGGPKLDTQYF. Full variable domain (outside the CDR3, taken from reference TRBV13 and TRBJ2-3): AAGVIQSPRHLIKEKRETATLKCYPIPRHDTVYWYQQGPGQDPQFLISFYEKMQSDKGSIPDRFSAQQFSDYHSELNMSSLELGDSALYFCASSSGLAGGPKLDTQYFGPGTRLTVL.

The chain combines TRBV7-2 with TRBJ2-7; 7 bases map to TRBD2. The CDR3 consists of 15 residues. With 2 bases clipped from V and 2 bases from J, the junction kept 6 bases outside the gene matches. Per the germline V gene, CDR1 is SGHTA and CDR2 is FQGNSA. DNA for the CDR3: TGTGCCAGCAGCTTACAAGGGGAGGGAACCTACGAGCAGTACTTC. It encodes CASSLQGEGTYEQYF.

This sequence joins TRBV14 and TRBJ1-2, with D perhaps matching TRBD1 (6 bases). The V gene's germline CDR1 is SGHDN and CDR2 FVKESK. Trimming shortened V by 3 bases and J by 6 bases, and 23 bases separated the two germline ends. The CDR3 runs to 17 residues. CDR3 DNA sequence: TGTGCCAGCAGCCAGCCCAGGGGCAGAATGGGAATGAATGGCTACACCTTC. This encodes CASSQPRGRMGMNGYTF.

The chain is built from TRBV9 and TRBJ1-2; D is perhaps TRBD1 (5 bases). The V gene's germline CDR1 is SGDLS and CDR2 YYNGEE. V lost 0 bases, J lost 4 bases, and 7 bases lay in between. The CDR3 totals 13 residues. For the CDR3, the DNA is TGTGCCAGCAGCGTAGCAGGGACCTATGGCTACACCTTC. This codes for CASSVAGTYGYTF.

The chain joins TRBV5-4 to TRBJ1-3; D is ambiguous. V shed 0 bases and J shed 3 bases, with 13 bases lying between them. This CDR3 has 16 amino acids. Germline CDR1 and CDR2: SGHNT and YYREEE (reference sequence). The CDR3 nucleotides are TGTGCCAGCAGCTTGGAGGGTGGGTTTCGTGGAAACACCATATATTTT. This encodes CASSLEGGFRGNTIYF.

A word on this clone: The identical CDR3 is also encoded by other nucleotide sequences in the sample. This sequence joins TRBV28 and TRBJ2-7; no definite D call. The V gene's germline CDR1 is MDHEN and CDR2 SYDVKM. Trimming removed 3 bases from V and 0 bases from J, with 6 bases in between. CDR3 size: 13 residues. The CDR3 DNA is TGTGCCAGCAGTTTGGGCAGCTCCTACGAGCAGTACTTC. Translation: CASSLGSSYEQYF.

V gene TRBV6-5 combines with J gene TRBJ1-1; D uncertain. The V gene's germline CDR1 is MNHEY and CDR2 SVGAGI. The CDR3 runs 13 residues. Trimming shortened V by 8 bases and J by 4 bases, and 14 bases separated the two germline ends. The CDR3 spells CASVMNSGTEAFF. CDR3 sequence (DNA): TGTGCCAGCGTTATGAATTCGGGCACTGAAGCTTTCTTT.

The V and J genes are TRBV28 and TRBJ2-7, with D maybe TRBD1 (5 bases). Germline-derived CDR1 and CDR2 are MDHEN and SYDVKM. The CDR3 spans 15 residues. With 7 bases removed from V and 6 bases from J, the gap between germline ends came to 22 bases. For the CDR3, the DNA is TGTGCCAGCACCTCCCTATTGGGGCTAGTGACCGAGCAGTACTTC. Protein product: CASTSLLGLVTEQYF.

The chain is built from TRBV7-8 and TRBJ1-5; D may be TRBD1 (6 bases). Germline CDR1 and CDR2: SGHVS and FQNEAQ. Trimming pared 5 bases from V and 7 bases from J, leaving 12 bases between. The CDR3 spans 13 residues. The CDR3 DNA is TGTGCCAGCAGCCCCGGGACATCCCAGCCCCAGCATTTT. This gives the protein CASSPGTSQPQHF.

V gene TRBV5-4 combines with J gene TRBJ2-3; 9 bases align to TRBD1. V shed 0 bases, J shed 1 base, and the junction held 6 bases outside the gene matches. The germline V gene encodes CDR1 SGHNT and CDR2 YYREEE (reference sequence). This CDR3 spans 17 amino acids. The CDR3 nucleotides are TGTGCCAGCAGCTTGGGGGACAGGGCTCGGGGCACAGATACGCAGTATTTT. The encoded protein is CASSLGDRARGTDTQYF. Based on the CDR3 plus reference TRBV5-4 and TRBJ2-3, the full variable domain is ETGVTQSPTHLIKTRGQQVTLRCSSQSGHNTVSWYQQALGQGPQFIFQYYREEENGRGNFPPRFSGLQFPNYSSELNVNALELDDSALYLCASSLGDRARGTDTQYFGPGTRLTVL.

The chain joins TRBV9 to TRBJ1-5; 8 bases match TRBD1. Looked up from germline, CDR1 is SGDLS and CDR2 is YYNGEE. The CDR3 contains 14 residues. After removal of 5 bases from V and 7 bases from J, the junction contained 8 bases not matched to a gene. CDR3 residues: CASRPDREGQPQHF. CDR3 nucleotide sequence: TGTGCCAGCAGACCGGACAGGGAAGGGCAGCCCCAGCATTTT.

This rearrangement joins TRBV30 to TRBJ2-3, with D uncertain. Trimming removed 5 bases from V and 8 bases from J, with 11 bases in between. This CDR3 spans 11 amino acids. The germline V gene encodes CDR1 GTSNPN and CDR2 SVGIG (reference sequence). The CDR3 loop is CAWQLGATQYF. The CDR3 bases are TGTGCCTGGCAGCTGGGTGCTACGCAGTATTTT.

J is TRBJ2-7 and V is TRBV5-6; TRBD2 might be the D (6 bases). Germline assignment: CDR1 SGHDT and CDR2 YYEEEE. Trimming removed 4 bases at V and 6 bases at J, with 20 bases between. This CDR3 has 15 amino acids. This chain's CDR3 is CASSDTRLGRSEQYF. The CDR3 region has the DNA TGTGCCAGCAGCGACACTCGACTAGGACGGAGCGAGCAGTACTTC.

This clone came up once. The V call is TRBV10-3, the J call TRBJ2-1, with 7 bases fitting TRBD1. Germline values: CDR1 ENHRY, CDR2 SYGVKD. This CDR3 is 13 amino acids long. V shed 8 bases, J shed 8 bases, and the junction held 9 bases outside the gene matches. The CDR3 nucleotides are TGTGCCATCGGCAGCAGGGGGATAGATGAGCAGTTCTTC. Its translation: CAIGSRGIDEQFF.